This T cell receptor (beta chain) was sequenced for a study of cytomegalovirus exposure and HLA in healthy donors. Study-wide background: The Caucasian-associated ancestry cluster contained 81% of the approximately 420 genotyped donors. Study-level results: Most likely, a cluster of highly shared sequence variants arose as a sequencing artifact. In a later analysis, the majority of CMV-associated beta chains seemingly showed HLA restriction.

CDR3 length: 16 amino acids. Germline V CDR1 and CDR2: SGHRS, YFSETQ. On this clone: Its matching antigen is unknown.

PCR used 60 Vbeta primers and 13 Jbeta primers. Here immunoSEQ multiplex PCR was the method, and the copy in TCRdb shows in-frame clones only, minus some. Of about 160,000 clones listed, 80% were seen once; the top ten hold 1.3%. The sample comprised PBMCs. The J gene is TRBJ2-5, the V gene TRBV5-1, with D possibly matching TRBD2 (6 bases). The J call is doubtful: the DNA matches TRBJ2-7 better. The source is a man aged 25 to 40 in good health and CMV-seronegative. This CDR3 reads CASSPQPGLNLYEQYF. The CDR3 DNA follows: TGCGCCAGCAGCCCCCAACCGGGACTGAACCTCTACGAGCAGTACTTC.